Presented here are 32 T cell receptor beta chains from one specimen sequenced in a study of glioma-infiltrating T cells. Using RNA template, CDR3s of TCR alpha and beta were amplified with iRepertoire arm-PCR. TCRdb re-called the multiplex PCR reads through MiXCR, storing one row per CDR3 protein. Found here are fewer than 90,000 distinct CDR3 sequences, about 25% of them singletons; the top ten hold about 6.6%. The sequenced sample consisted of glioma tissue, nonneoplastic brain tissue, or PBMCs (not recorded which). These receptors all stem from a human donor with low-grade glioma or glioblastoma, undergoing nonglioma brain surgery, or in good health (not recorded which).

The rearrangement links TRBV12-3 or TRBV12-4 to TRBJ2-1; TRBD2 matches at 14 bases. V gave up 5 bases and J gave up 7 bases; unmatched junction bases: 10. The CDR3 sequence is 17 residues long. The CDR3 region is CASSETSGRVAGNEQFF. DNA of the CDR3: TGTGCCAGCAGTGAGACTAGCGGGAGGGTGGCGGGAAATGAGCAGTTCTTC.

This clonotype has more than one count but fewer than ten. The chain uses TRBV7-9 and TRBJ2-3, with D possibly matching TRBD1 (6 bases). Trimming took off 8 bases at V and 6 bases at J, with 9 bases between the two ends. This CDR3 region has 11 residues. The germline V gene encodes CDR1 SEHNR and CDR2 FQNEAQ (reference sequence). This CDR3 is CASLRGDTQYF. The CDR3 DNA follows: TGTGCCAGCCTCAGGGGTGATACGCAGTATTTT.

The rearrangement uses TRBV7-6 and TRBJ2-5, with 8 bases identical to TRBD2. V shed 2 bases and J 4 bases; nucleotides not matched to a gene: 9. The CDR3 runs 16 residues. Per germline, CDR1 SGHVS and CDR2 FNYEAQ. The CDR3 protein is CASSLMDSGIVETQYF. CDR3 DNA: TGTGCCAGCAGCTTAATGGATAGCGGGATTGTAGAGACCCAGTACTTC.

This sequence joins TRBV11-2 and TRBJ2-3, with TRBD2 identical over 7 bases. CDR1 is SGHAT and CDR2 is FQNNGV in the germline V gene. This CDR3 is built from 15 residues. J lost 0 bases, V lost 6 bases, and 6 bases had no gene match. CDR3 amino acids: CASRLTGGSTDTQYF. CDR3 nucleotides: TGTGCCAGCAGACTAACGGGGGGTAGCACAGATACGCAGTATTTT.

In its sample, this clonotype was seen many times. The chain carries TRBV29-1 and TRBJ2-7, with D maybe TRBD1 (5 bases). V was cut by 6 bases and J by 4 bases, with 10 bases left in between. The CDR3 contains 11 residues. Germline V CDR1 and CDR2: SQVTM, ANQGSEA. The CDR3 nucleotides read TGCAGCGTAGCCCAGGGATACGAGCAGTACTTC. Its translation is CSVAQGYEQYF.

The chain joins TRBV19 to TRBJ2-2; 7 positions agree with TRBD2. V shed 3 bases and J 2 bases; nucleotides not matched to a gene: 6. The CDR3 is 16 amino acids. Germline V lookup: CDR1 LNHDA, CDR2 SQIVND (reference sequence). In DNA, the CDR3 is TGTGCCAGTAGTATTCTGGCTAGCGGAAACACCGGGGAGCTGTTTTTT. Translating gives CASSILASGNTGELFF. The whole variable domain, filled in from reference TRBV19 and TRBJ2-2, reads DGGITQSPKYLFRKEGQNVTLSCEQNLNHDAMYWYRQDPGQGLRLIYYSQIVNDFQKGDIAEGYSVSREKKESFPLTVTSAQKNPTAFYLCASSILASGNTGELFFGEGSRLTVL.

This clonotype was counted at least ten times. The rearrangement joins TRBV6-2 or TRBV6-3 to TRBJ2-3; D unresolved. CDR3 length: 14 residues. V gave up 0 bases and J gave up 2 bases, with 6 bases separating them. Germline CDR1 MNHEY, CDR2 SVGEGT. CDR3 sequence reads: CASSYSKVTDTQYF. The CDR3 DNA sequence: TGTGCCAGCAGTTACTCGAAAGTCACAGATACGCAGTATTTT.

With respect to this clonotype: One base away lies a much larger clone, so this may be a sequencing read error. The V gene is TRBV7-9, the J gene TRBJ1-6; D might be TRBD1 (6 bases). The CDR3 totals 15 residues. Trimming stripped 4 bases from V and 6 bases from J, with 13 bases between. The germline CDR1 and CDR2 sequences are SEHNR and FQNEAQ (reference sequence). CDR3 DNA: TGTGCCAGCAGCTCCTGGACAGTGAGTAATTCACCCCTCCACTTT. Its protein is CASSSWTVSNSPLHF.

Turning to this clonotype: Germline and junction disagree at one end, which may indicate a read error. The V and J genes are TRBV3-1 and TRBJ2-2; D is unclear. Germline CDR1 is LGHDT and CDR2 is YNNKEL (reference sequence). This CDR3 is built from 15 residues. The DNA of the CDR3 is TGTGCCAGCAGCCCGTCGACCGTGAACACCTGGGAGCTGTTTTTT. This sequence encodes CASSPSTVNTWELFF.

This clonotype was recorded many times. The rearrangement uses TRBV6-1 and TRBJ2-7; tentatively, D is TRBD1 (6 bases). Germline values: CDR1 MNHNS, CDR2 SASEGT. The CDR3 totals 14 residues. V lost 5 bases and J 5 bases, leaving 16 bases between the germline ends. CDR3 in amino acids: CASSSRQGPNEQYF. The CDR3 coding sequence is TGTGCCAGCAGTTCCCGGCAGGGGCCCAACGAGCAGTACTTC.

This chain joins TRBV4-2 and TRBJ2-1; 10 positions match TRBD2. With 4 bases clipped from V and 3 bases from J, the junction kept 3 bases outside the gene matches. The CDR3 spans 15 residues. Germline V CDR1 and CDR2: LGHNA, YNFKEQ. CDR3 sequence: CASSLPSGSYNEQFF. The CDR3 nucleotides read TGTGCCAGCAGCCTTCCTAGCGGGAGCTACAATGAGCAGTTCTTC.

The chain joins TRBV12-3 or TRBV12-4 to TRBJ2-7, with D hard to call. The ends were cut back, 3 bases at V and 1 base at J, with 7 bases in the middle. This CDR3 comprises 13 residues. CDR3 sequence reads: CASSFTISYEQYF. CDR3 coding DNA: TGTGCCAGCAGTTTTACGATATCCTACGAGCAGTACTTC.

This clonotype occurred many times. This chain uses TRBV2 with TRBJ1-5; D is perhaps TRBD1 (6 bases). The germline V gene encodes CDR1 SNHLY and CDR2 FYNNEI. This CDR3 region has 14 residues. Trimming pared 0 bases from V and 6 bases from J, leaving 9 bases between. The CDR3 DNA reads TGTGCCAGCAGTGAAGCACAGGGATTTCAGCCCCAGCATTTT. It codes for CASSEAQGFQPQHF.

The table lists this clonotype with many counts. The gene calls are TRBV6-1 and TRBJ1-4; D is possibly TRBD1 (6 bases). CDR1 MNHNS and CDR2 SASEGT come from the germline V gene. The CDR3 totals 15 residues. Trimming took off 4 bases at V and 9 bases at J, with 18 bases between the two ends. CDR3 in DNA: TGTGCCAGCAGTGCCCCCAGGGGAGCGGGCCAAAAACTGTTTTTT. It encodes CASSAPRGAGQKLFF.

This clonotype was detected many times. The chain combines TRBV20-1 with TRBJ2-3; TRBD2 matches at 7 bases. In germline, CDR1 is DFQATT, CDR2 SNEGSKA (reference sequence). The V and J ends lost 1 base and 2 bases, in that order; junction bases with no gene match: 3. The CDR3 has 14 residues. The CDR3 reads CSARGGGYTDTQYF. The CDR3 coding sequence is TGCAGTGCTAGAGGGGGGGGTTACACAGATACGCAGTATTTT.

This clonotype came up many times. The chain uses TRBV14 and TRBJ2-5; D not resolved. With 4 bases removed from V and 2 bases from J, the gap between germline ends came to 11 bases. Germline assignment: CDR1 SGHDN and CDR2 FVKESK. The CDR3 is made up of 14 amino acids. The DNA for the CDR3 is TGTGCCAGCAGCCCGGTGGATTTTCAAGAGACCCAGTACTTC. This encodes CASSPVDFQETQYF. Together with reference TRBV14 and TRBJ2-5, the CDR3 gives the full variable domain: EAGVTQFPSHSVIEKGQTVTLRCDPISGHDNLYWYRRVMGKEIKFLLHFVKESKQDESGMPNNRFLAERTGGTYSTLKVQPAELEDSGVYFCASSPVDFQETQYFGPGTRLLVL.

In this sample, this clonotype turned up many times. This chain links TRBV6-1 with TRBJ2-7, with D possibly matching TRBD2 (5 bases). The length of the CDR3 is 14 residues. V shed 2 bases and J shed 0 bases, with 8 bases lying between them. CDR1 and CDR2 (germline): MNHNS, SASEGT. Here the CDR3 DNA reads TGTGCCAGCAGTGAACGGGCGGGCTCCTACGAGCAGTACTTC. Its protein product is CASSERAGSYEQYF.

The J gene is TRBJ2-7, the V gene TRBV5-1; 7 bases are a match to TRBD1. With 4 bases clipped from V and 2 bases from J, the junction kept 3 bases outside the gene matches. In germline, CDR1 is SGHRS, CDR2 YFSETQ. This CDR3 contains 13 residues. CDR3 residues: CASSRQGPYEQYF. The DNA of the CDR3 is TGCGCCAGCAGCAGACAGGGCCCCTACGAGCAGTACTTC.

This clonotype showed up many times. The chain couples TRBV20-1 to TRBJ2-1; 9 positions match TRBD2. Germline V CDR1 and CDR2: DFQATT, SNEGSKA (reference sequence). This CDR3 is built from 14 residues. V gave up 5 bases and J gave up 5 bases; unmatched junction bases: 7. CDR3: CSAASGVRDNEQFF. The CDR3 coding sequence is TGCAGTGCTGCTAGCGGGGTCCGGGACAATGAGCAGTTCTTC.

Ten or more counts support this clonotype. V and J are TRBV18 and TRBJ2-6; 8 nucleotides align to TRBD1. V gave up 4 bases and J gave up 8 bases; unmatched junction bases: 10. The CDR3 spans 16 residues. The germline gives CDR1 KGHSH, CDR2 LQKENI. CDR3 sequence (DNA): TGTGCCAGCTCACTAGCCGGGACAGGCTTTCCCAACGTCCTGACTTTC. It translates to CASSLAGTGFPNVLTF. Drawing the rest from reference TRBV18 and TRBJ2-6, the complete variable domain is NAGVMQNPRHLVRRRGQEARLRCSPMKGHSHVYWYRQLPEEGLKFMVYLQKENIIDESGMPKERFSAEFPKEGPSILRIQQVVRGDSAAYFCASSLAGTGFPNVLTFGAGSRLTVL.

This clonotype was observed at least ten times. The rearrangement uses TRBV20-1 and TRBJ2-7, with 8 nucleotides matching TRBD2. Unmatched junction bases numbered 8, after V lost 0 bases and J lost 4 bases. The CDR3 has 15 amino acids. CDR1 is DFQATT and CDR2 is SNEGSKA in the germline V gene (reference sequence). CDR3 region: CSARDLRLARYEQYF. The CDR3 nucleotides are TGCAGTGCTAGAGATCTTAGACTAGCGAGGTACGAGCAGTACTTC.

The chain employs TRBV11-2 and TRBJ2-4; D may be TRBD1 (6 bases). The CDR3 consists of 16 residues. V was cut by 2 bases and J by 1 base, with 12 bases left in between. Germline V CDR1 and CDR2: SGHAT, FQNNGV. CDR3 region: CASSLQGIGAKNIQYF. In nucleotides, the CDR3 is TGTGCCAGCAGCTTACAGGGGATTGGGGCCAAAAACATTCAGTACTTC.

Concerning this clonotype: One base away lies a much larger clone, so this may be a sequencing read error. The V call is TRBV6-6, the J call TRBJ2-7, with 9 bases fitting TRBD2. CDR3 length equals 16 residues. CDR1 and CDR2 (germline): MNHNY, SVGAGI (reference sequence). The CDR3: CAGSGIGLASSYEQYF. The CDR3 nucleotides read TGTGCCGGCAGTGGGATCGGACTAGCGTCTTCCTACGAGCAGTACTTC.

This clonotype has at least ten counts. This chain connects TRBV20-1 to TRBJ2-4; D not resolved. Germline V CDR1 and CDR2: DFQATT, SNEGSKA (reference sequence). There are 13 residues in the CDR3. The V end was cut by 3 bases, the J end by 0 bases, with 6 bases between. The CDR3 region has the DNA TGCAGTGCTAGTGAACTAGCCAAAAACATTCAGTACTTC. The encoded protein is CSASELAKNIQYF.

Ten or more counts support this clonotype. The gene calls are TRBV18 and TRBJ2-7; a weak D match, TRBD1 (6 bases). V lost 2 bases to trimming and J lost 0 bases, with 11 bases between them. This CDR3 contains 15 residues. Germline V lookup: CDR1 KGHSH, CDR2 LQKENI. The CDR3 spells CASSPAGTNSYEQYF. CDR3 bases: TGTGCCAGCTCACCAGCCGGGACAAACTCCTACGAGCAGTACTTC.

Concerning this clonotype: Germline and junction disagree at one end, which may indicate a read error. The chain carries TRBV7-8 and TRBJ1-1; 10 positions match TRBD1. Germline loops: CDR1 SGHVS, CDR2 FQNEAQ. The CDR3 runs 13 residues. CDR3 sequence reads: CASSQGQGTEALF. In DNA, the CDR3 is TGCGCCAGCAGCCAGGGACAGGGGACTGAAGCTTTATTT.

Ten or more counts support this clonotype. This may be a read error: a much more frequent sequence differs by one nucleotide. The chain carries TRBV2 and TRBJ1-1, with D unresolved. The V and J ends lost 6 bases and 1 base respectively, with 9 bases between them. The germline V gene encodes CDR1 SNHLY and CDR2 FYNNEI. The CDR3 is made up of 13 amino acids. CDR3 in amino acids: CASRWTANTEAFF. As DNA, the CDR3 is TGTGCCAGCAGGTGGACGGCGAACACTGAAGCTTTCTTT.

In its sample, this clonotype was seen many times. The V gene is TRBV6-1, the J gene TRBJ2-3; TRBD2 matches 8 bases. The CDR3 has 16 residues. Germline CDR1 is MNHNS and CDR2 is SASEGT. The trim removed 4 bases at V and 2 bases at J, leaving 8 bases unmatched. CDR3 nucleotide sequence: TGTGCCAGCAGTGTACTAGCGGTGAGGATCACAGATACGCAGTATTTT. It codes for CASSVLAVRITDTQYF.

This clonotype appeared many times. A read error may produce the germline difference seen at one junction end. The chain joins TRBV27 to TRBJ2-2, with TRBD2 matching 12 bases. The CDR3 is 19 residues long. CDR1 is MNHEY, CDR2 SMNVEV, per germline (reference sequence). Here the CDR3 DNA reads TGTGCCAGCAGTCCACTGACTAGCGGGGGTTACGCGAACACCGGGGAGCTGCTTTTT. Protein: CASSPLTSGGYANTGELLF.

This clonotype came up a few times. This chain uses TRBV6-1 with TRBJ2-3; 7 bases are a match to TRBD2. Germline CDR1 reads MNHNS; CDR2 reads SASEGT. Trimming cost V 6 bases and J 4 bases; bases outside gene matches: 10. The CDR3 totals 15 residues. CDR3 coding DNA: TGTGCCAGCAGCCCCCAGGGAGGGTACTCAGATACGCAGTATTTT. Translated, it gives CASSPQGGYSDTQYF.

The sample holds many counts of this clonotype. V gene TRBV7-2 combines with J gene TRBJ1-3, with D hard to call. CDR3 length: 13 amino acids. Looked up from germline, CDR1 is SGHTA and CDR2 is FQGNSA. Trimming removed 1 base at V and 5 bases at J, with 6 bases between. This CDR3 reads CASSLEGRNTIYF. CDR3 sequence (DNA): TGTGCCAGCAGCTTAGAAGGTAGAAACACCATATATTTT.

The table lists this clonotype with many counts. The chain combines TRBV19 with TRBJ2-7; D may be TRBD1 (6 bases). There are 13 residues in the CDR3. V dropped 5 bases and J dropped 2 bases, with 10 bases sitting between them. The germline V gene has CDR1 LNHDA and CDR2 SQIVND (reference sequence). The CDR3 spells CASSVGTTYEQYF. DNA for the CDR3: TGTGCCAGTAGTGTCGGGACAACCTACGAGCAGTACTTC.